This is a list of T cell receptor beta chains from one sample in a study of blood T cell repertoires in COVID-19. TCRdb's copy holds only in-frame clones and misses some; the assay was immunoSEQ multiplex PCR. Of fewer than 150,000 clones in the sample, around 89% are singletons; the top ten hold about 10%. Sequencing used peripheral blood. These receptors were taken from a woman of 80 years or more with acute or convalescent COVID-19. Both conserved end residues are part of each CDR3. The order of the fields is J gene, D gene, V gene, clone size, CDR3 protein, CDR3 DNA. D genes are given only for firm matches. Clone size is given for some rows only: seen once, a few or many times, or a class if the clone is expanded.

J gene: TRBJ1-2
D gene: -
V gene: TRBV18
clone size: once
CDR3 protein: CASSPQGRGYTF
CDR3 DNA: TGTGCCAGCTCACCTCAGGGTCGGGGCTACACCTTC

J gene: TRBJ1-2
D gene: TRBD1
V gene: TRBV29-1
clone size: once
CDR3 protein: CSGGTDYGYTF
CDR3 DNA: TGCAGCGGTGGGACAGACTATGGCTACACCTTC

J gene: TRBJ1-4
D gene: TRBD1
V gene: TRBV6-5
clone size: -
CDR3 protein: CASTPGQGGEKLFF
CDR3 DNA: TGTGCCAGCACCCCCGGACAGGGTGGGGAAAAACTGTTTTTT

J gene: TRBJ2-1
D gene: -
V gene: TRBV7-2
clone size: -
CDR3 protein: CASSLDQGTYNEQFF
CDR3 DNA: TGTGCCAGCAGCTTAGACCAGGGTACCTACAATGAGCAGTTCTTC

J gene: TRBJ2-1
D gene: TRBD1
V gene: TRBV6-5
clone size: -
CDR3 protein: CASSSGAGGVRNEQFF
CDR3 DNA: TGTGCCAGCAGTTCCGGGGCAGGGGGAGTCAGAAATGAGCAGTTCTTC

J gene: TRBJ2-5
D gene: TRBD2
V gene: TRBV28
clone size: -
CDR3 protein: CASRETSGGAGETQYF
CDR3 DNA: TGTGCCAGCAGGGAGACTAGCGGGGGGGCCGGGGAGACCCAGTACTTC

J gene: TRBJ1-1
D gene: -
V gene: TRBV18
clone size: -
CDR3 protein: CASSPPSPTEAFF
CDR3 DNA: TGTGCCAGCTCACCACCGTCTCCCACTGAAGCTTTCTTT

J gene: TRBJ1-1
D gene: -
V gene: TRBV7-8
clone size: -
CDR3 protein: CASSSGGMGSTEAFF
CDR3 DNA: TGTGCCAGCAGCTCTGGCGGGATGGGGAGCACTGAAGCTTTCTTT

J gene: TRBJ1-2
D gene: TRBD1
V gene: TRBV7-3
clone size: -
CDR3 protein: CASSQTGAHSGGYTF
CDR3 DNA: TGTGCCAGCAGCCAAACAGGGGCCCATTCTGGTGGCTACACCTTC

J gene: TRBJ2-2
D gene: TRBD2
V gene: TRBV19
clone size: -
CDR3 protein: CASSIAGGNTGELFF
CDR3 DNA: TGTGCCAGTAGTATAGCGGGGGGTAACACCGGGGAGCTGTTTTTT

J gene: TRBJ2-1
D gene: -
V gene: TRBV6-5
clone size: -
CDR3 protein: CASSFLSANSYNEQFF
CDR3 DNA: TGTGCCAGCAGTTTCCTTAGCGCGAACTCCTACAATGAGCAGTTCTTC

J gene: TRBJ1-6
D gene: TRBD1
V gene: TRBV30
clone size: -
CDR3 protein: CAWSVGTVNSPLHF
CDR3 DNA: TGTGCCTGGAGTGTCGGGACAGTTAATTCACCCCTCCACTTT

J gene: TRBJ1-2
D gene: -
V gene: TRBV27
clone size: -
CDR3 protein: CASSLYPPENYGYTF
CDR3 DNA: TGTGCCAGCAGTTTATACCCACCCGAGAACTATGGCTACACCTTC

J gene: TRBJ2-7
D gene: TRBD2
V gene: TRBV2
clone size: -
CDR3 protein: CASTASGGYEQYF
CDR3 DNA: TGTGCCAGCACGGCTAGCGGGGGGTACGAGCAGTACTTC

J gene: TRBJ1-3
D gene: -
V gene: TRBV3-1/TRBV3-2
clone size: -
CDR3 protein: CASSLDWGVTGNTIYF
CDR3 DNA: TGTGCCAGCAGCCTCGACTGGGGCGTAACTGGAAACACCATATATTTT

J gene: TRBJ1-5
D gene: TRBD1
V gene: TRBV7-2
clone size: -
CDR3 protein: CASSAPGGGSNQPQHF
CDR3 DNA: TGTGCCAGCAGCGCCCCAGGGGGCGGAAGCAATCAGCCCCAGCATTTT

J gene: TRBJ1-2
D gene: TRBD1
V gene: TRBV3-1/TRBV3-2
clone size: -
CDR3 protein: CASSPDRGIFYGYTF
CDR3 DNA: TGTGCCAGCAGCCCGGACAGGGGGATTTTCTATGGCTACACCTTC

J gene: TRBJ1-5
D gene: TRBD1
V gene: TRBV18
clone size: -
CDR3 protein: CASSLGTGNQPQHF
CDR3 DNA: TGTGCCAGCTCACTTGGGACAGGGAACCAGCCCCAGCATTTT

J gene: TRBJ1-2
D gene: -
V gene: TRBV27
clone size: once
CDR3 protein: CAWRYGYTF
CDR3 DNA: TGTGCCTGGCGGTATGGCTACACCTTC

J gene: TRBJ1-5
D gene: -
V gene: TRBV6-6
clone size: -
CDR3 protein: CASTYGGGSNQPQHF
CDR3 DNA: TGTGCCAGCACCTACGGGGGGGGCTCCAATCAGCCCCAGCATTTT

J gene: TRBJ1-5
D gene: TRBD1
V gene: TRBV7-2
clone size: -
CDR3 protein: CASSTRQGAEQPQHF
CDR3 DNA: TGTGCCAGCAGCACCCGACAGGGGGCAGAGCAGCCCCAGCATTTT

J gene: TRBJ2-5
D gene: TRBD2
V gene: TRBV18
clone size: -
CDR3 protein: CASSPVAGGETQYF
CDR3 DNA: TGTGCCAGCTCACCGGTGGCGGGGGGTGAGACCCAGTACTTC

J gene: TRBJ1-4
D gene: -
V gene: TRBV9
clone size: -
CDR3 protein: CASSLDGGEKLFF
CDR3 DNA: TGTGCCAGCAGCCTCGACGGAGGTGAAAAACTGTTTTTT

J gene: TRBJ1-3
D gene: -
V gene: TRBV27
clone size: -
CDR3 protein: CASSSRQHSGNTIYF
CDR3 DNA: TGTGCCAGCAGTTCGCGACAGCACTCTGGAAACACCATATATTTT

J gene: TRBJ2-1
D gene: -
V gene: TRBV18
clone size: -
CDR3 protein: CASSPRATTNEQFF
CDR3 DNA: TGTGCCAGCTCACCACGAGCGACTACCAATGAGCAGTTCTTC

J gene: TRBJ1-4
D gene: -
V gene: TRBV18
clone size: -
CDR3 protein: CASSPNRQQAATNEKLFF
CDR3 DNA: TGTGCCAGCTCACCAAATCGTCAACAGGCCGCAACTAATGAAAAACTGTTTTTT

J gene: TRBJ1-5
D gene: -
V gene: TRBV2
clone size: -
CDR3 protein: CASSVRGLGQPQHF
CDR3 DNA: TGTGCCAGCAGTGTCCGAGGTCTCGGACAGCCCCAGCATTTT

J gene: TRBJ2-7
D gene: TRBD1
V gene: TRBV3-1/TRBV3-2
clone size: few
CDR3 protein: CASSHPGTAYEQYF
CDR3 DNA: TGTGCCAGCAGCCATCCCGGGACAGCCTACGAGCAGTACTTC

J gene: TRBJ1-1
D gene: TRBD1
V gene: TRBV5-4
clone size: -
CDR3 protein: CASSFTGETEAFF
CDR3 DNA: TGTGCCAGCAGCTTCACAGGGGAAACTGAAGCTTTCTTT

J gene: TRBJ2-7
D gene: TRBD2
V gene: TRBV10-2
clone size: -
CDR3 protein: CASRKLAGSSYEQYF
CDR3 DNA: TGCGCCAGCAGAAAACTAGCGGGGAGTTCCTACGAGCAGTACTTC

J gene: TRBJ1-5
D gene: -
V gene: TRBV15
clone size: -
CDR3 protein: CATSRAAGLRNQPQHF
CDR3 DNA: TGTGCCACCAGCAGAGCGGCAGGTTTACGGAATCAGCCCCAGCATTTT

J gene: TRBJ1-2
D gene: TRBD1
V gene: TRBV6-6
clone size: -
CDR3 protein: CASSRDRPDYGYTF
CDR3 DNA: TGTGCCAGCAGTCGGGACAGGCCAGACTATGGCTACACCTTC

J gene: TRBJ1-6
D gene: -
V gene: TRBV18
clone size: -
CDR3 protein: CASSPSGGKGFGSPLHF
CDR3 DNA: TGTGCCAGCTCACCCTCGGGGGGCAAGGGCTTCGGATCACCCCTCCACTTT

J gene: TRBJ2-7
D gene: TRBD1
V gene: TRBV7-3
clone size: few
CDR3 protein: CASSIDRGIAYEQYF
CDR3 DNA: TGTGCCAGCAGCATAGACAGGGGGATCGCCTACGAGCAGTACTTC

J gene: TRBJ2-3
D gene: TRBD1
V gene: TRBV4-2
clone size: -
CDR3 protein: CASSHARGQGADTQYF
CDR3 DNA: TGTGCCAGCAGCCATGCCCGGGGGCAGGGGGCTGACACGCAGTATTTT

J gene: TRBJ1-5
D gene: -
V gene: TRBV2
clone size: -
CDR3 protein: CASRQGARANQPQHF
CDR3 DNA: TGTGCCAGCAGGCAAGGTGCCAGGGCTAATCAGCCCCAGCATTTT

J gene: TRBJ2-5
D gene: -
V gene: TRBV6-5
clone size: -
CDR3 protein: CASSYSRVEETQYF
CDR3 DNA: TGTGCCAGCAGTTACTCACGTGTAGAGGAGACCCAGTACTTC

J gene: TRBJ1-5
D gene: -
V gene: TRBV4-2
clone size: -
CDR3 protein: CASSPYGESQPQHF
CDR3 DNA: TGTGCCAGCAGCCCGTACGGGGAATCTCAGCCCCAGCATTTT

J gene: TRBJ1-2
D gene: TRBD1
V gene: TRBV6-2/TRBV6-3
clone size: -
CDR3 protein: CASSRDRDYGYTF
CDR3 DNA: TGTGCCAGCAGTCGGGACAGAGACTATGGCTACACCTTC